Shown below are 29 T cell receptor beta chains from a single sample sequenced in a study of blood T cell repertoires in COVID-19. Here immunoSEQ multiplex PCR was the method, and the copy in TCRdb shows in-frame clones only, minus some. Of around 220,000 clones in the sample, around 86% were seen once. Sequencing was performed on peripheral blood. The receptor source for this set is a human donor in a cohort sampled during active COVID-19.

This clone was seen more than once but under ten times. The rearrangement uses TRBV3-1 (or the pseudogene TRBV3-2) and TRBJ1-6, with no clear D. V was clipped by 4 bases and J by 10 bases, with 20 bases between them. Germline CDR1 is LGHDT and CDR2 is YNNKEL (reference sequence). This CDR3 contains 16 residues. CDR3 sequence reads: CASSLPLEGRESPLHF. CDR3 coding DNA: TGTGCCAGCAGCCTCCCACTCGAAGGGAGGGAATCACCCCTCCACTTT.

J is TRBJ2-1 and V is TRBV27, with 7 positions matching TRBD1. CDR1 MNHEY and CDR2 SMNVEV come from the germline V gene (reference sequence). This CDR3 contains 15 residues. The V segment lost 8 bases and the J segment 2 bases; nucleotides outside the gene matches: 9. The DNA of the CDR3 is TGTGCCAGCGCTCTGGGACAGTACCCCTACAATGAGCAGTTCTTC. Translating gives CASALGQYPYNEQFF.

The chain carries TRBV30 and TRBJ1-5; 8 bases match TRBD1. Germline V gene sequence: CDR1 GTSNPN, CDR2 SVGIG (reference sequence). This CDR3 comprises 15 residues. Trimming took 2 bases from V and 1 from J; bases not matched to a gene: 4. The CDR3 loop is CAWSQGAESNQPQHF. As DNA, the CDR3 is TGTGCCTGGAGTCAGGGGGCAGAAAGCAATCAGCCCCAGCATTTT.

Comments on this clone: This same CDR3 is encoded by further DNA sequences in the sample. The CDR3 bases are TGTGCCAGCAGCTGGGCCGGAAGAGGGCAAGAGACCCAGTACTTC. Its protein is CASSWAGRGQETQYF. The V gene is TRBV7-2, the J gene TRBJ2-5; weak D call: TRBD2 (5 bases). In germline, CDR1 is SGHTA, CDR2 FQGNSA. Trimming stripped 4 bases from V and 2 bases from J, with 14 bases between. The CDR3 runs to 15 residues.

CDR3 in amino acids: CASSWGLALNTGELFF. The CDR3 DNA follows: TGTGCCAGCAGCTGGGGACTAGCGTTAAACACCGGGGAGCTGTTTTTT. The rearrangement links TRBV5-5 to TRBJ2-2, with 10 bases identical to TRBD2. The ends lost 3 bases at V and 2 bases at J; junction bases unmatched: 4. The CDR3 spans 16 residues. Germline CDR1 is SGHKS and CDR2 is YYEKEE (reference sequence).

The CDR3 sequence: CASSSTGTGANVLTF. As DNA, the CDR3 is TGCGCCAGCAGCTCGACAGGGACGGGGGCCAACGTCCTGACTTTC. The J gene is TRBJ2-6, the V gene TRBV5-1, with 7 nucleotides matching TRBD1. J was trimmed by 4 bases and V by 3 bases; bases with no gene match: 4. CDR3 length: 15 residues. Germline values: CDR1 SGHRS, CDR2 YFSETQ.

This chain links TRBV4-3 with TRBJ2-7; 10 bases line up with TRBD2. V dropped 2 bases and J dropped 2; count of bases not matched to a gene: 0. Germline V gene data show CDR1 as LGHNA and CDR2 as YSLEER. CDR3 length: 14 residues. The CDR3 nucleotides read TGCGCCAGCAGCCAACTAGCGGGAGCCTACGAGCAGTACTTC. It specifies CASSQLAGAYEQYF.

V usage is TRBV4-2 and J usage is TRBJ2-7, with D possibly TRBD1 on 6 matching bases. Trimming cost V 3 bases and J 2 bases, with 14 bases left between them. CDR1 and CDR2 from the germline V gene are LGHNA and YNFKEQ. CDR3 size: 15 residues. The CDR3 region has the DNA TGTGCCAGCAGCCAGTTCCGGGACACCGCCTACGAGCAGTACTTC. It translates to CASSQFRDTAYEQYF.

This clone came up once. The V call is TRBV7-9, the J call TRBJ2-3; 9 positions match TRBD1. CDR3 length: 16 amino acids. V was clipped by 1 base and J by 3 bases; unmatched bases: 5. CDR1 is SEHNR and CDR2 is FQNEAQ in the germline V gene (reference sequence). CDR3 amino acids: CASSLVWTGATDTQYF. Here the CDR3 DNA reads TGTGCCAGCAGCTTAGTATGGACAGGGGCAACAGATACGCAGTATTTT.

The chain combines TRBV12-3 or TRBV12-4 with TRBJ1-4; no firm D call. V lost 4 bases to trimming and J lost 4 bases, with 7 bases between them. The CDR3 runs to 13 residues. In DNA, the CDR3 is TGTGCCAGCAGTTCCCAAATTAATGAAAAACTGTTTTTT. It specifies CASSSQINEKLFF.

The V and J genes are TRBV10-3 and TRBJ2-3; 9 bases align to TRBD1. V shed 5 bases, J shed 5 bases, and the junction held 8 bases outside the gene matches. This CDR3 contains 15 residues. The germline CDR1 and CDR2 sequences are ENHRY and SYGVKD. The CDR3 loop is CAISQDRGRGDTQYF. Written as DNA, the CDR3 is TGTGCCATCAGTCAGGACAGGGGTAGAGGAGATACGCAGTATTTT.

This chain links TRBV19 with TRBJ1-1, with D unresolved. The V gene's germline CDR1 is LNHDA and CDR2 SQIVND (reference sequence). Trimming removed 7 bases at V and 6 bases at J, with 18 bases between. This CDR3 spans 14 amino acids. The CDR3 sequence: CASNEASSFAEAFF. In DNA, the CDR3 is TGTGCCAGTAATGAGGCCAGCTCTTTTGCTGAAGCTTTCTTT. Complete variable domain (other parts from reference TRBV19 and TRBJ1-1): DGGITQSPKYLFRKEGQNVTLSCEQNLNHDAMYWYRQDPGQGLRLIYYSQIVNDFQKGDIAEGYSVSREKKESFPLTVTSAQKNPTAFYLCASNEASSFAEAFFGQGTRLTVV.

This rearrangement joins TRBV18 to TRBJ1-1; the match to TRBD1 covers 9 bases. Germline V gives CDR1 KGHSH, CDR2 LQKENI. This CDR3 is built from 15 residues. J lost 0 bases, V lost 8 bases, and 7 bases had no gene match. The CDR3 loop is CASRTRQGVNTEAFF. The CDR3 DNA is TGTGCCAGCCGAACACGACAGGGGGTGAACACTGAAGCTTTCTTT.

The chain is built from TRBV19 and TRBJ1-5; D remains unclear. Trimming stripped 4 bases from V and 1 base from J, with 11 bases between. The CDR3 is made up of 15 amino acids. Germline-derived CDR1 and CDR2 are LNHDA and SQIVND (reference sequence). CDR3 DNA: TGTGCCAGTAGTACCCTAGCAGGCAGCAATCAGCCCCAGCATTTT. It is translated as CASSTLAGSNQPQHF.

This clone was seen many times. A much larger clone lies a single base off, so this may be a read error. Other DNA sequences in this sample translate to the same CDR3. The CDR3 DNA sequence: TGTGCCAGCAGCGCGGGACAGATCTATGGCTACACCTTC. Translating it yields CASSAGQIYGYTF. The chain joins TRBV9 to TRBJ1-2; 7 bases agree with TRBD1. The CDR3 loop spans 13 amino acids. In germline, CDR1 is SGDLS, CDR2 YYNGEE. V trimming: 3 bases; J trimming: 4 bases; junction bases outside the gene matches: 3.

The rearrangement links TRBV30 to TRBJ1-1; tentative D call: TRBD1 (6 bases). The germline V gene has CDR1 GTSNPN and CDR2 SVGIG (reference sequence). This CDR3 spans 12 amino acids. Trimming stripped 2 bases from V and 7 bases from J, with 11 bases between. The CDR3 DNA follows: TGTGCCTGGAGTTTGCAGGGGAGTGAAGCTTTCTTT. Translated: CAWSLQGSEAFF.

V and J are TRBV10-1 and TRBJ2-7; 10 bases are shared with TRBD1. Germline loops: CDR1 WNHNN, CDR2 SYGVQD (reference sequence). J was trimmed by 5 bases and V by 10 bases; bases with no gene match: 8. The CDR3 consists of 13 residues. CDR3 nucleotide sequence: TGCGCCACCCGAGGACAGGGGGAACACGAGCAGTACTTC. This gives the protein CATRGQGEHEQYF.

The rearrangement links TRBV7-8 to TRBJ1-1; the match to TRBD1 covers 11 bases. The V gene's germline CDR1 is SGHVS and CDR2 FQNEAQ. The CDR3 is 16 residues long. V shed 6 bases, J shed 2 bases, and the junction held 8 bases outside the gene matches. The CDR3 loop reads CASRPGTGGSNTEAFF. Here the CDR3 DNA reads TGTGCCAGCAGGCCCGGGACAGGGGGGTCAAACACTGAAGCTTTCTTT.

This clone appeared a few times. The chain carries TRBV27 and TRBJ1-6, with 8 bases lining up with TRBD1. In germline, CDR1 is MNHEY, CDR2 SMNVEV (reference sequence). This CDR3 spans 14 amino acids. Unmatched junction bases numbered 11, after V lost 8 bases and J lost 11 bases. This CDR3 is CASCFTGGSTPLHF. As DNA, the CDR3 is TGTGCCAGCTGCTTCACAGGGGGATCCACACCCCTCCACTTT.

Written as DNA, the CDR3 is TGTGCCAGCAGTGAATATGGGCGGGGGAAGCACGAGCAGTACTTC. This encodes CASSEYGRGKHEQYF. The chain uses TRBV25-1 and TRBJ2-7; 7 nucleotides agree with TRBD2. The CDR3 length is 15 residues. Trimming at V came to 0 bases and at J to 5 bases, leaving 7 bases not matched to a gene. Germline assignment: CDR1 MGHDK and CDR2 SYGVNS.

The gene calls are TRBV6-2 or TRBV6-3 and TRBJ1-2, with D perhaps TRBD1 (6 bases). CDR3 size: 14 residues. Trimming pared 5 bases from V and 4 bases from J, leaving 14 bases between. Per the germline V gene, CDR1 is MNHEY and CDR2 is SVGEGT. CDR3 amino acids: CASSRIQGPYGYTF. The CDR3 nucleotides are TGTGCCAGCAGTCGAATTCAGGGGCCCTATGGCTACACCTTC.

For this clone: A much more abundant neighbour one base away suggests this may be a read error. This CDR3 is also generated by other DNA sequences in the sample. This chain joins TRBV9 and TRBJ2-1, with 11 bases fitting TRBD2. CDR1 is SGDLS, CDR2 YYNGEE, per germline. This CDR3 region has 15 residues. V dropped 3 bases and J dropped 3; count of bases not matched to a gene: 2. CDR3 nucleotides: TGTGCCAGCAGCGCAGGGACTAGCGGCTACAATGAGCAGTTCTTC. This gives the protein CASSAGTSGYNEQFF.

The chain links TRBV5-1 to TRBJ1-1; 7 nucleotides line up with TRBD1. Germline trimming cut 4 bases from V and 0 bases from J; bases unmatched to any gene: 3. The length of the CDR3 is 14 residues. Per the germline V gene, CDR1 is SGHRS and CDR2 is YFSETQ. CDR3 in amino acids: CASSPGQMNTEAFF. The CDR3 DNA reads as TGCGCCAGCAGCCCGGGACAGATGAACACTGAAGCTTTCTTT.

The chain recombines TRBV6-2 or TRBV6-3 with TRBJ2-7, with D unclear. The CDR3 length is 11 residues. The V end was cut by 2 bases, the J end by 6 bases, with 5 bases between. Germline CDR1 reads MNHEY; CDR2 reads SVGEGT. CDR3 loop: CASSYVSEQYF. In DNA form, the CDR3 reads TGTGCCAGCAGTTACGTCTCCGAGCAGTACTTC.

This clone was found once. This sequence joins TRBV6-4 and TRBJ1-1; D gene ambiguous. Per germline, CDR1 MRHNA and CDR2 SNTAGT. Trimming took 8 bases from V and 0 from J, leaving 10 bases between them. This CDR3 contains 13 residues. The CDR3 DNA follows: TGTGCCAGCGCTCGGGAGATGAACACTGAAGCTTTCTTT. Translated, it gives CASAREMNTEAFF.

The chain links TRBV29-1 to TRBJ1-3, with 9 nucleotides matching TRBD1. J gave up 11 bases and V 6 bases, and 5 bases lay outside the gene matches. CDR3 length: 11 amino acids. From germline, CDR1 is SQVTM and CDR2 ANQGSEA. CDR3 in DNA: TGCAGCGTGGGACAGGGAAGGGCCATATATTTT. Its translation: CSVGQGRAIYF.

The V call is TRBV4-3, the J call TRBJ2-7; no definite D call. V lost 3 bases, J lost 0 bases, and 15 bases lay in between. The CDR3 totals 16 residues. Looked up from germline, CDR1 is LGHNA and CDR2 is YSLEER. The CDR3 sequence is CASSQRPDLFSYEQYF. CDR3 sequence (DNA): TGCGCCAGCAGCCAGCGGCCCGACCTCTTCTCCTACGAGCAGTACTTC.

The V call is TRBV5-5, the J call TRBJ2-3; 13 bases are shared with TRBD2. The V gene's germline CDR1 is SGHKS and CDR2 YYEKEE (reference sequence). Trimming cost V 2 bases and J 2 bases; bases outside gene matches: 11. The CDR3 runs 19 residues. CDR3 bases: TGTGCCAGCAGCTTTGAGAAACCGGGACTAGCGGGATACACAGATACGCAGTATTTT. Its translation: CASSFEKPGLAGYTDTQYF.

The J gene is TRBJ2-6, the V gene TRBV3-1 (or the pseudogene TRBV3-2), with D maybe TRBD2 (5 bases). CDR1 is LGHDT, CDR2 YNNKEL, per germline (reference sequence). The CDR3 consists of 19 residues. Trimming took off 2 bases at V and 0 bases at J, with 17 bases between the two ends. The CDR3 sequence is CASSQKSVGVHSGANVLTF. DNA of the CDR3: TGTGCCAGCAGCCAAAAAAGTGTGGGAGTCCACTCTGGGGCCAACGTCCTGACTTTC.